Following are 32 T cell receptor beta chains from one sample sequenced in a study of blood T cell repertoires in COVID-19. The protocol was immunoSEQ multiplex PCR, while the TCRdb copy is restricted to in-frame clones and leaves out a portion. The repertoire holds about 280,000 clones, with around 90% as singletons. The specimen sequenced was PBMCs or T cells enriched from blood (not recorded which). The receptors here all came from a woman younger than 45 with acute COVID-19.

CDR3 in DNA: TGTGCCAGCAGCCAAGCCCCCTCGGGGGAGCTGTTTTTT. Amino acids: CASSQAPSGELFF. The V and J genes are TRBV3-1 (or the pseudogene TRBV3-2) and TRBJ2-2, with D hard to call. V lost 1 base to trimming and J lost 8 bases, with 8 bases between them. This CDR3 is 13 amino acids long. The germline gives CDR1 LGHDT, CDR2 YNNKEL (reference sequence).

J is TRBJ2-1 and V is TRBV28; D is ambiguous. V was cut by 8 bases and J by 2 bases, with 10 bases left in between. CDR3 length: 13 residues. Germline CDR1 is MDHEN and CDR2 is SYDVKM. The CDR3 bases are TGTGCCAGCGTCGGAGTCCCCTACAATGAGCAGTTCTTC. Encoded protein: CASVGVPYNEQFF.

The V call is TRBV28, the J call TRBJ1-1, with D possibly TRBD1 on 5 matching bases. There are 14 residues in the CDR3. V shed 3 bases and J shed 1 base, with 9 bases lying between them. The germline V gene has CDR1 MDHEN and CDR2 SYDVKM. The CDR3 region is CASSFGGWNTEAFF. The CDR3, as DNA: TGTGCCAGCAGTTTCGGGGGATGGAACACTGAAGCTTTCTTT.

CDR3 in amino acids: CASSALVTDTQYF. CDR3 nucleotide sequence: TGCGCCAGCAGTGCTCTCGTAACAGATACGCAGTATTTT. The V and J genes are TRBV10-2 and TRBJ2-3; D is undetermined. Per germline, CDR1 WSHSY and CDR2 SAAADI. With 4 bases removed from V and 3 bases from J, the gap between germline ends came to 8 bases. This CDR3 spans 13 amino acids.

This chain joins TRBV5-4 and TRBJ2-7; 14 nucleotides line up with TRBD2. The germline V gene has CDR1 SGHNT and CDR2 YYREEE (reference sequence). With V trimmed by 4 bases and J by 0 bases, 6 bases remained unmatched. The CDR3 is 17 residues long. The DNA of the CDR3 is TGTGCCAGCAGCCCCGGACTAGCGGGAGGATACTCCTACGAGCAGTACTTC. Its translation is CASSPGLAGGYSYEQYF.

The CDR3 nucleotides read TGTGCCAGCAGCTTATCCCATAATTCACCCCTCCACTTT. Encoded protein: CASSLSHNSPLHF. The chain joins TRBV14 to TRBJ1-6; no reliable D call. The CDR3 length is 13 residues. Germline V gene sequence: CDR1 SGHDN, CDR2 FVKESK. V lost 5 bases and J 5 bases, leaving 7 bases between the germline ends.

The rearrangement links TRBV12-3 or TRBV12-4 to TRBJ2-7; D remains ambiguous. There are 11 residues in the CDR3. Between the trimmed V and J ends, which lost 5 bases and 3 bases, there was a span of 5 bases. The CDR3 spells CASSPGYEQYF. CDR3 nucleotide sequence: TGTGCCAGCAGTCCCGGCTACGAGCAGTACTTC.

The rearrangement uses TRBV6-5 and TRBJ1-1; 8 nucleotides align to TRBD1. V lost 5 bases and J lost 4; bases outside the gene matches: 6. This CDR3 has 14 amino acids. Germline V gene sequence: CDR1 MNHEY, CDR2 SVGAGI. CDR3 sequence: CASSRPGQATEAFF. CDR3 sequence (DNA): TGTGCCAGCAGTCGTCCGGGACAGGCCACTGAAGCTTTCTTT.

The rearrangement links TRBV27 to TRBJ2-1, with 12 bases aligning to TRBD2. Unmatched junction bases numbered 10, after V lost 5 bases and J lost 5 bases. CDR1 is MNHEY and CDR2 is SMNVEV in the germline V gene (reference sequence). The CDR3 spans 17 residues. The CDR3 nucleotides are TGTGCCAGCAGTCCGAGACTAGCGGGAGAAGATGACAATGAGCAGTTCTTC. Its translation: CASSPRLAGEDDNEQFF.

This clone was counted once. This chain uses TRBV7-9 with TRBJ2-3; D possibly corresponds to TRBD1 (6 bases). Trimming pared 5 bases from V and 10 bases from J, leaving 16 bases between. The CDR3 spans 13 residues. Germline V gives CDR1 SEHNR, CDR2 FQNEAQ (reference sequence). The CDR3 DNA sequence: TGTGCCAGCAGCACTCAGGGGCCCAGTGCGCAGTATTTT. Amino acid sequence: CASSTQGPSAQYF.

This clone was counted between two and nine times. Other DNA sequences in the sample encode the same CDR3. The chain carries TRBV6-5 and TRBJ2-7; 11 bases agree with TRBD2. The CDR3 covers 15 residues. Germline trimming cut 0 bases from V and 4 bases from J; bases unmatched to any gene: 2. The germline V gene encodes CDR1 MNHEY and CDR2 SVGAGI. The CDR3: CASSYSTSGSYEQYF. CDR3 nucleotide sequence: TGTGCCAGCAGTTACTCAACTAGCGGGAGTTACGAGCAGTACTTC.

The chain links TRBV11-2 to TRBJ2-1; the D is unclear. Trimming cost V 7 bases and J 9 bases, with 16 bases left between them. The CDR3 totals 13 residues. The germline V gene encodes CDR1 SGHAT and CDR2 FQNNGV. Here the CDR3 reads CASTPEDKREQFF. CDR3 DNA sequence: TGTGCCAGCACTCCCGAGGATAAGCGTGAGCAGTTCTTC.

The table lists this clone with a count of one. V usage is TRBV28 and J usage is TRBJ1-2, with D possibly TRBD1 on 5 matching bases. The CDR3 totals 17 residues. Trimming took 4 bases from V and 0 from J, leaving 18 bases between them. Germline lookup yields CDR1 MDHEN and CDR2 SYDVKM. CDR3 sequence reads: CASSYLPLGLTNYGYTF. As DNA, the CDR3 is TGTGCCAGCAGTTACCTCCCCCTGGGACTGACTAACTATGGCTACACCTTC.

The V and J genes are TRBV7-2 and TRBJ2-1, with a possible D match to TRBD1 (5 bases). This CDR3 contains 15 residues. V was trimmed by 3 bases and J by 4 bases, leaving 13 bases between them. The germline V gene encodes CDR1 SGHTA and CDR2 FQGNSA. The CDR3 DNA reads as TGTGCCAGCAGCTTTGGCGACAGAAGTTACAATGAGCAGTTCTTC. This sequence encodes CASSFGDRSYNEQFF.

The chain carries TRBV28 and TRBJ1-2; TRBD1 agrees at 7 bases. CDR3 length: 18 residues. J was trimmed by 4 bases and V by 2 bases; bases with no gene match: 16. In germline, CDR1 is MDHEN, CDR2 SYDVKM. CDR3 region: CASSLTSMSGQGGYGYTF. The CDR3, as DNA: TGTGCCAGCAGTTTAACGTCGATGTCGGGGCAGGGGGGCTATGGCTACACCTTC.

The chain couples TRBV15 to TRBJ1-1; TRBD1 might be the D (6 bases). The CDR3 totals 17 residues. Germline assignment: CDR1 LNHNV and CDR2 YYDKDF (reference sequence). V was trimmed by 1 base and J by 1 base, leaving 16 bases between them. CDR3: CATSRVKLLTGNTEAFF. The CDR3 bases are TGTGCCACCAGCAGAGTGAAACTTCTGACAGGGAACACTGAAGCTTTCTTT.

The chain uses TRBV27 and TRBJ1-6; D is unclear. In germline, CDR1 is MNHEY, CDR2 SMNVEV (reference sequence). The CDR3 sequence is 13 residues long. V was pared by 6 bases and J by 5 bases, with 8 bases between. The CDR3 DNA reads TGTGCCAGCAGCCCTCTCGATAATTCACCCCTCCACTTT. Protein: CASSPLDNSPLHF.

Regarding this clone: One end of the junction varies from germline; a read error may be responsible. The chain has TRBV7-7 and TRBJ1-6, with TRBD1 matching 9 bases. The CDR3 length is 15 residues. Germline CDR1 SSHAT, CDR2 FNYEAQ (reference sequence). The DNA for the CDR3 is TGTGCTAGCAGCCCTGGGACAGGGCGAAATTCACCCCTCCACTTT. Protein product: CASSPGTGRNSPLHF.

This chain joins TRBV11-3 and TRBJ2-1; 14 bases align to TRBD2. Germline V gene lookup returns CDR1 SGHNT and CDR2 YENEEA. The CDR3 has 16 amino acids. The junction had 7 bases not matched to a gene; V was cut back by 3 bases and J by 9 bases. Written as DNA, the CDR3 is TGTGCCAGCAGCTTGTCGGGACTAGCGGGAGTTAGTGAGCAGTTCTTC. It specifies CASSLSGLAGVSEQFF.

The genes are TRBV7-9 and TRBJ2-3, with D possibly TRBD2 on 6 matching bases. V lost 5 bases and J lost 2, with 14 bases in between. The CDR3 has 15 amino acids. In germline, CDR1 is SEHNR, CDR2 FQNEAQ (reference sequence). The CDR3 DNA reads as TGTGCCAGCAGCATCTGGGGGGACTTCACAGATACGCAGTATTTT. This sequence encodes CASSIWGDFTDTQYF.

The rearrangement uses TRBV11-2 and TRBJ2-1; 10 bases agree with TRBD2. The CDR3 is made up of 14 amino acids. The trim removed 2 bases at V and 8 bases at J, leaving 3 bases unmatched. Germline CDR1 and CDR2: SGHAT and FQNNGV. The chain's CDR3 is CASSLSGRGDEQFF. The CDR3 DNA follows: TGTGCCAGCAGCTTAAGCGGGAGGGGGGATGAGCAGTTCTTC. The full variable domain, rest sourced from reference TRBV11-2 and TRBJ2-1, is EAGVAQSPRYKIIEKRQSVAFWCNPISGHATLYWYQQILGQGPKLLIQFQNNGVVDDSQLPKDRFSAERLKGVDSTLKIQPAKLEDSAVYLCASSLSGRGDEQFFGPGTRLTVL.

The chain joins TRBV6-6 to TRBJ2-5; no clear D gene. V was cut by 4 bases and J by 2 bases, with 8 bases left in between. Germline V gene lookup returns CDR1 MNHNY and CDR2 SVGAGI (reference sequence). The CDR3 is 13 amino acids. The CDR3 loop reads CASSFSFQETQYF. The CDR3 nucleotides are TGTGCCAGCAGTTTTAGCTTTCAAGAGACCCAGTACTTC.

This chain joins TRBV29-1 and TRBJ1-1; 9 bases align to TRBD1. Trimming at V came to 6 bases and at J to 6 bases, leaving 8 bases not matched to a gene. Germline values: CDR1 SQVTM, CDR2 ANQGSEA. The CDR3 loop spans 13 amino acids. CDR3 sequence: CSVIDRGWSEAFF. CDR3 DNA sequence: TGCAGCGTGATCGACAGGGGGTGGTCTGAAGCTTTCTTT.

The rearrangement uses TRBV2 and TRBJ2-3, with a tentative D call TRBD1 (6 bases). V was cut by 7 bases and J by 4 bases, with 12 bases left in between. Germline CDR1 is SNHLY and CDR2 is FYNNEI. This CDR3 contains 13 residues. CDR3 amino acids: CASKQGVADTQYF. The CDR3 nucleotides read TGTGCCAGCAAACAGGGAGTAGCAGATACGCAGTATTTT.

V usage is TRBV6-5 and J usage is TRBJ2-7; a weak D match, TRBD1 (6 bases). The CDR3 runs to 15 residues. V shed 0 bases and J shed 5 bases, with 14 bases lying between them. Germline V gene sequence: CDR1 MNHEY, CDR2 SVGAGI. CDR3 sequence reads: CASSYSDSEGNEQYF. Written as DNA, the CDR3 is TGTGCCAGCAGTTACTCGGACAGTGAGGGAAACGAGCAGTACTTC.

This chain uses TRBV28 with TRBJ1-2; D not certain. This CDR3 region has 14 residues. Germline lookup yields CDR1 MDHEN and CDR2 SYDVKM. Deletions cut 4 bases from V and 1 base from J, with 10 bases between. This chain's CDR3 is CASSSGVINYGYTF. The CDR3 bases are TGTGCCAGCAGTTCGGGAGTAATTAACTATGGCTACACCTTC.

The chain joins TRBV30 to TRBJ1-5; D gene unclear. The germline gives CDR1 GTSNPN, CDR2 SVGIG (reference sequence). V shed 0 bases and J shed 4 bases, with 10 bases lying between them. CDR3 length: 14 amino acids. DNA for the CDR3: TGTGCCTGGAGTGTACACAGTCCTAATCAGCCCCAGCATTTT. Amino acids: CAWSVHSPNQPQHF.

The chain carries TRBV19 and TRBJ1-6; possibly TRBD1 for D (6 bases). Trimming stripped 4 bases from V and 7 bases from J, with 14 bases between. The CDR3 spans 15 residues. Germline loops: CDR1 LNHDA, CDR2 SQIVND (reference sequence). CDR3 in DNA: TGTGCCAGTAGTACCCAGGGGCAGGGAAATTCACCCCTCCACTTT. Protein sequence: CASSTQGQGNSPLHF. The full variable domain, its missing parts supplied by reference TRBV19 and TRBJ1-6, is DGGITQSPKYLFRKEGQNVTLSCEQNLNHDAMYWYRQDPGQGLRLIYYSQIVNDFQKGDIAEGYSVSREKKESFPLTVTSAQKNPTAFYLCASSTQGQGNSPLHFGNGTRLTVT.

The chain uses TRBV9 and TRBJ1-3; TRBD1 is a possible D gene (5 bases). This CDR3 region has 14 residues. Germline V gene sequence: CDR1 SGDLS, CDR2 YYNGEE. Trimming removed 4 bases from V and 2 bases from J, with 10 bases in between. In DNA, the CDR3 is TGTGCCAGCAGCCCCAGGGAAGCTGGAAACACCATATATTTT. Translated, it gives CASSPREAGNTIYF.

This chain joins TRBV5-4 and TRBJ2-2, with D possibly TRBD1 on 5 matching bases. The CDR3 is 17 amino acids. Between the trimmed V and J ends, which lost 4 bases and 0 bases, there was a span of 16 bases. Germline lookup yields CDR1 SGHNT and CDR2 YYREEE (reference sequence). The CDR3 protein is CASSRGGGRANTGELFF. DNA for the CDR3: TGTGCCAGCAGCAGGGGCGGCGGTAGGGCGAACACCGGGGAGCTGTTTTTT.

The DNA of the CDR3 is TGTGCCAGCAGCTTACAAGCTTCGGAGCAGTACTTC. Translated: CASSLQASEQYF. The chain uses TRBV13 and TRBJ2-7, with no clear D. V was cut by 2 bases and J by 7 bases, with 9 bases left in between. Germline lookup yields CDR1 PRHDT and CDR2 FYEKMQ (reference sequence). The CDR3 extends over 12 amino acids. Looking up the rest from reference TRBV13 and TRBJ2-7 gives the full variable domain: AAGVIQSPRHLIKEKRETATLKCYPIPRHDTVYWYQQGPGQDPQFLISFYEKMQSDKGSIPDRFSAQQFSDYHSELNMSSLELGDSALYFCASSLQASEQYFGPGTRLTVT.

The rearrangement links TRBV5-5 to TRBJ2-1; 12 bases fit TRBD2. CDR3 size: 18 residues. CDR1 SGHKS and CDR2 YYEKEE come from the germline V gene (reference sequence). The V and J ends lost 0 bases and 9 bases, in that order; junction bases with no gene match: 13. The DNA for the CDR3 is TGTGCCAGCAGCTTGGGTCAGCCGTGGCTAGCGGGAGGGGGTGAGCAGTTCTTC. Translating gives CASSLGQPWLAGGGEQFF.